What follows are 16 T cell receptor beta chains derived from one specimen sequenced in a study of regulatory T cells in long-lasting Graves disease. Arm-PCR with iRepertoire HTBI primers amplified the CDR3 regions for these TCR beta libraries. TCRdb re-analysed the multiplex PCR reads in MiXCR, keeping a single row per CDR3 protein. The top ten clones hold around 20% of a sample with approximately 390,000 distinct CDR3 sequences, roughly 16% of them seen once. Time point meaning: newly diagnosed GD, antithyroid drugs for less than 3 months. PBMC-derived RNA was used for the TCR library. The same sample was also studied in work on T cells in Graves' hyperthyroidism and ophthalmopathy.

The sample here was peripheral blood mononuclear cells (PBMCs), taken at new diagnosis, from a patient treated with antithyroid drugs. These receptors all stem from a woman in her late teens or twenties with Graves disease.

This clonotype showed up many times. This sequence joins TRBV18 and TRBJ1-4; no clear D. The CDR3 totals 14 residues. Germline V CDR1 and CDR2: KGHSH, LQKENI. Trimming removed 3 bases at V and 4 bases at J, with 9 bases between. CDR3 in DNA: TGTGCCAGCTCACCCCCCGTCGATAATGAAAAACTGTTTTTT. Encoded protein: CASSPPVDNEKLFF.

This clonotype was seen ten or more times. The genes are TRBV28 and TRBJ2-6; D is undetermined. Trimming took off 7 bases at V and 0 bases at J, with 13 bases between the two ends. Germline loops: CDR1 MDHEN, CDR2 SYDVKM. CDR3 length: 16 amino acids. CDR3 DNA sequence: TGTGCCAGCAACCCCCTTAGGGACTCTGGGGCCAACGTCCTGACTTTC. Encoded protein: CASNPLRDSGANVLTF.

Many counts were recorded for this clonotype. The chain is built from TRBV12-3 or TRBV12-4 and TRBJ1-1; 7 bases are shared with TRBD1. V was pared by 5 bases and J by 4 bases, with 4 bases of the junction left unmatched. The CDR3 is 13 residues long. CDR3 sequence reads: CASSGGGGTEAFF. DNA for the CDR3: TGTGCCAGCAGTGGAGGGGGCGGCACTGAAGCTTTCTTT.

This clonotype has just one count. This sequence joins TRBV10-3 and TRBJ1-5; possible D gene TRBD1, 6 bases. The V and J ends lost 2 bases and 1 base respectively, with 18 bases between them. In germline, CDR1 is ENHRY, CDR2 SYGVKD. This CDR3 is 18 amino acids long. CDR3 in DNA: TGTGCCATCAGTGAGCCAACCCTCGGGGGGGCCAGCAATCAGCCCCAGCATTTT. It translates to CAISEPTLGGASNQPQHF.

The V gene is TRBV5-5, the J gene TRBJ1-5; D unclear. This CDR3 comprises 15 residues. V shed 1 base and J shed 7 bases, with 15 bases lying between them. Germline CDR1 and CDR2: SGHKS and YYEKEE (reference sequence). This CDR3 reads CASSLNVAREQPQHF. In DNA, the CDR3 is TGTGCCAGCAGCTTGAACGTCGCGCGCGAACAGCCCCAGCATTTT.

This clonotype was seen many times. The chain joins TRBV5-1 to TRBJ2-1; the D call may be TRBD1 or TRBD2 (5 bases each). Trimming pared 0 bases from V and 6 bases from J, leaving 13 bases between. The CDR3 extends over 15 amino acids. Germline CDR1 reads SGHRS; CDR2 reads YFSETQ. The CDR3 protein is CASSLDGDPGNEQFF. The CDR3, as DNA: TGCGCCAGCAGCTTGGACGGGGACCCGGGCAATGAGCAGTTCTTC.

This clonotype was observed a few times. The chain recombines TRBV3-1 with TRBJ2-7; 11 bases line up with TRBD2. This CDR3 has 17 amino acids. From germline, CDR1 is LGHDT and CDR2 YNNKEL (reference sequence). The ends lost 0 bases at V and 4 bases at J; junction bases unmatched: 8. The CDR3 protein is CASSQELRGLAAYEQYF. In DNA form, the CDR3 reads TGTGCCAGCAGCCAAGAGCTCCGGGGACTAGCGGCTTACGAGCAGTACTTC.

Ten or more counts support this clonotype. The DNA for the CDR3 is TGTGCCAGCAGCTTGAAGACTAGCGGCTACGAGCAGTACTTC. It is translated as CASSLKTSGYEQYF. The V gene is TRBV7-2, the J gene TRBJ2-7, with TRBD2 matching 9 bases. V gave up 3 bases and J gave up 3 bases; unmatched junction bases: 3. CDR1 and CDR2 (germline): SGHTA, FQGNSA. The CDR3 extends over 14 amino acids.

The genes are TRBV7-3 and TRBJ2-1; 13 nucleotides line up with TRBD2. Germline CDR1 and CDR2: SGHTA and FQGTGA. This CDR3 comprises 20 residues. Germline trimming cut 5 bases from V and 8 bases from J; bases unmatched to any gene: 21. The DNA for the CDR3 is TGTGCCAGCAGCACCACCCGACTAGCGGGGGGTTACGGCCCCTCGGATGAGCAGTTCTTC. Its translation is CASSTTRLAGGYGPSDEQFF.

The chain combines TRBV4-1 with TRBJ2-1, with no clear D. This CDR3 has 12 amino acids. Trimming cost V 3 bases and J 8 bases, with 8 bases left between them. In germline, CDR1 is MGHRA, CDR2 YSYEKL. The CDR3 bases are TGCGCCAGCAGCCACACGGTTGATGAGCAGTTCTTC. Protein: CASSHTVDEQFF.

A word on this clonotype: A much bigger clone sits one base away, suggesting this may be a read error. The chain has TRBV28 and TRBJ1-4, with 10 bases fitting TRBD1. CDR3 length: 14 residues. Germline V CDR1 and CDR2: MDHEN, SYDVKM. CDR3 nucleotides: TGTGCCAGCAGTCGACAGGGGGCATCAGAAAAACTGTCTTTT. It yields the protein CASSRQGASEKLSF.

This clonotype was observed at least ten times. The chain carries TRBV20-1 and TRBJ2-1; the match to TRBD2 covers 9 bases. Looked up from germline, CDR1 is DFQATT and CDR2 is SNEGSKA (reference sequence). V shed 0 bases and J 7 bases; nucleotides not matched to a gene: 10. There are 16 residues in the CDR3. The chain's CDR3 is CSARDGELAGVNEQFF. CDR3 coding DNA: TGCAGTGCTAGAGATGGGGAGTTAGCGGGAGTGAATGAGCAGTTCTTC.

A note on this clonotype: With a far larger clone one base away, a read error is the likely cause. The CDR3 loop is CAGSLAPSSPYEQYF. CDR3 in DNA: TGTGCCGGCAGCTTAGCGCCTTCCAGCCCCTACGAGCAGTACTTC. The genes are TRBV7-9 and TRBJ2-7, with D maybe TRBD2 (5 bases). This CDR3 has 15 residues. CDR1 is SEHNR, CDR2 FQNEAQ, per germline (reference sequence).

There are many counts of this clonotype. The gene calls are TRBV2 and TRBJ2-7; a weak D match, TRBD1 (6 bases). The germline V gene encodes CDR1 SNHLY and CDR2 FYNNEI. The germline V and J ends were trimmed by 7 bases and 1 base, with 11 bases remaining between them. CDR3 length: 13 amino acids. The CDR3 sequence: CASTRDKSYEQYF. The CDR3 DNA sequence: TGTGCCAGCACCCGGGACAAATCCTACGAGCAGTACTTC.

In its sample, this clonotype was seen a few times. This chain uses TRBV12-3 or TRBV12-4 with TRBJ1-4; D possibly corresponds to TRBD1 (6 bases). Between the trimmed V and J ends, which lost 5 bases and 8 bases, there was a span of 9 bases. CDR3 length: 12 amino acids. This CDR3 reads CASSRDREKLFF. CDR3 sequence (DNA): TGTGCCAGCAGTAGAGACAGGGAAAAACTGTTTTTT.

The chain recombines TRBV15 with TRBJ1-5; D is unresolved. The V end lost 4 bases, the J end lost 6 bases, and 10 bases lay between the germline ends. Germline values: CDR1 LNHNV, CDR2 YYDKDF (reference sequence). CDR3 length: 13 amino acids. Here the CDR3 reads CATSKGVGQPQHF. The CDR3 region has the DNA TGTGCCACCAGCAAAGGAGTGGGTCAGCCCCAGCATTTT.